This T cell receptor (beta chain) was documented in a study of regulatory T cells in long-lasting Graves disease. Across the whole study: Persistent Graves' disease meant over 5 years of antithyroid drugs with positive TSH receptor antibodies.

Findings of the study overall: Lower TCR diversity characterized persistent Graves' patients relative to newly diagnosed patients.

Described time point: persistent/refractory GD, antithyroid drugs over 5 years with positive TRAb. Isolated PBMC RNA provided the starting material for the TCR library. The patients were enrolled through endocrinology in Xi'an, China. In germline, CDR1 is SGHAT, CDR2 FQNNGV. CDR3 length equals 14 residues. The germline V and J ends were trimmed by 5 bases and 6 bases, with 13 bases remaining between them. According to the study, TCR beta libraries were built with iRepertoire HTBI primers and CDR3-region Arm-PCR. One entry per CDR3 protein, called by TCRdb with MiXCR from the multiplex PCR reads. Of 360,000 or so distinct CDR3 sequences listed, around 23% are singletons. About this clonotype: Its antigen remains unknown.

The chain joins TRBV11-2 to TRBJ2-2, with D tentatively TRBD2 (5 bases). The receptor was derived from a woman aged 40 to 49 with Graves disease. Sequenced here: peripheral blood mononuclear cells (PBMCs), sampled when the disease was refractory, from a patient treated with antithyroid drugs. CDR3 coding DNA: TGTGCCAGCAGCCTTGTAATAGCGCCCGGGGAGCTGTTTTTT. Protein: CASSLVIAPGELFF.